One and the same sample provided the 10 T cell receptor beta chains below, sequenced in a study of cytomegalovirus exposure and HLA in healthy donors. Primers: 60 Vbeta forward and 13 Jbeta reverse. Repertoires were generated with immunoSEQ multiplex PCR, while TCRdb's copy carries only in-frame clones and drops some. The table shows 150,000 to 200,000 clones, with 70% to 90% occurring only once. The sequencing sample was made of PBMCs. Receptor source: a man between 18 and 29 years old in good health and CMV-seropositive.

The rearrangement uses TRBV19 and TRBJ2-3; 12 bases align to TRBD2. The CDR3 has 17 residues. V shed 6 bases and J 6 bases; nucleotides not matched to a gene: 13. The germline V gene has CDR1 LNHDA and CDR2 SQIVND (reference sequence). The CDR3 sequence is CASSHTSGGPIGDTQYF. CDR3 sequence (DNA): TGTGCCAGTAGCCACACTAGCGGGGGGCCTATAGGGGATACGCAGTATTTT.

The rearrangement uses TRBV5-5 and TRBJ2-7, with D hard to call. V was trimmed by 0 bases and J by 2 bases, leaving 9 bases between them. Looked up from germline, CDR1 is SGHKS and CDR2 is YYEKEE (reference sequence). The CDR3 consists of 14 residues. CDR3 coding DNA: TGTGCCAGCAGCTTGGGCGCAGGCCCCTACGAGCAGTACTTC. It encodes CASSLGAGPYEQYF.

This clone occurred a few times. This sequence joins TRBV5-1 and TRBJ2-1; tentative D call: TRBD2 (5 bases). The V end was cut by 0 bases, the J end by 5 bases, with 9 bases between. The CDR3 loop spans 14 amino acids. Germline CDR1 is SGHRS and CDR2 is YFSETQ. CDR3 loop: CASSLASLDNEQFF. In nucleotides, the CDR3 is TGCGCCAGCAGCTTGGCCTCACTAGACAATGAGCAGTTCTTC.

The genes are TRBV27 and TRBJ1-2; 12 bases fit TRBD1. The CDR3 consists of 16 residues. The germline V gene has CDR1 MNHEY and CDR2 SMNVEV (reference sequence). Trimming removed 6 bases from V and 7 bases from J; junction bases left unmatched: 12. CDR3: CASSLVGQGARSGYTF. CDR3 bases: TGTGCCAGCAGCCTTGTGGGACAGGGGGCTCGGAGTGGCTACACCTTC.

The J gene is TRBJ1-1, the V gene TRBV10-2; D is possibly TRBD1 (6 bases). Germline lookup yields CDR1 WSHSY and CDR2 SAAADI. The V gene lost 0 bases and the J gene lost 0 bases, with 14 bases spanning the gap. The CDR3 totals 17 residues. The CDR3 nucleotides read TGCGCCAGCAGTGAGTCTTTGGTGGGGGCAATGAACACTGAAGCTTTCTTT. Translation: CASSESLVGAMNTEAFF.

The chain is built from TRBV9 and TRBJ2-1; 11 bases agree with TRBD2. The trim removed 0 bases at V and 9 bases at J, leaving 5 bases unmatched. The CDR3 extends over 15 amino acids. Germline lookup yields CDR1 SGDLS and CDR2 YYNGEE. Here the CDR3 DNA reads TGTGCCAGCAGCGTAGAACTAGCGGGGGTTGGTGAGCAGTTCTTC. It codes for CASSVELAGVGEQFF.

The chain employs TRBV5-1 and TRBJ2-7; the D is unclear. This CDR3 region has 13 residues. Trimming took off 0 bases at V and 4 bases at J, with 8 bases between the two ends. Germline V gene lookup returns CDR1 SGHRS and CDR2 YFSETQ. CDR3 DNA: TGCGCCAGCAGCTTGGACACGTATTACGAGCAGTACTTC. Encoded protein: CASSLDTYYEQYF.

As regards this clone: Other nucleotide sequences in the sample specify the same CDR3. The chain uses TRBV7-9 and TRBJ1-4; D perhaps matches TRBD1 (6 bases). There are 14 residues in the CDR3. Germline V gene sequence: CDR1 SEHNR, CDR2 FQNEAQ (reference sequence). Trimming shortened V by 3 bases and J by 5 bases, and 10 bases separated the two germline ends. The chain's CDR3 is CASSFRTANEKLFF. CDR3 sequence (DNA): TGTGCCAGCAGCTTCAGGACAGCGAATGAAAAACTGTTTTTT.

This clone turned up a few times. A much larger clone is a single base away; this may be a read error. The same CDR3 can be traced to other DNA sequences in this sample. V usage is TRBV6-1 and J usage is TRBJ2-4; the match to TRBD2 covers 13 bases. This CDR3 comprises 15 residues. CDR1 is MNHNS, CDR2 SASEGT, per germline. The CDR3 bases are TGCGCCAGCGGTAGACTAGCGGGGGGCCCGACCGTTCAGTACTTC. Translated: CASGRLAGGPTVQYF.

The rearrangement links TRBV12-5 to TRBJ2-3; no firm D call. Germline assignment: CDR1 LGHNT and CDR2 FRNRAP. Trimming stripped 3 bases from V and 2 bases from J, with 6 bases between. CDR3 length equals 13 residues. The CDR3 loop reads CASGLDITDTQYF. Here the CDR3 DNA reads TGTGCTAGTGGTTTAGACATCACAGATACGCAGTATTTT.